The clone carrying this T cell receptor (beta chain) has more than one count but fewer than ten. Antigen: not known. The data are from a study of T-cell reconstitution after alpha-beta-depleted transplantation in children. Study observations and caveats: About two months after transplant, alpha-beta T cells reportedly came from several hundred expanded graft clones. The main origin of T-cell counts and diversity one year after transplant was newly produced T cells. Surviving recipient T cells and thymic progenitors produced the high day-60 TCRbeta diversity seen in some patients.

Researchers prepared the TCRbeta library using unique molecular identifiers, the study reports. A single record per CDR3 protein comes from TCRdb applying MiXCR to the PCR reads. The repertoire consists of around 450,000 distinct CDR3 sequences, with 15% to 20% occurring once and the leading ten covering 25% to 30%. The sequence derives from a boy less than two years old who had a stem cell transplant for Wiskott-Aldrich syndrome, so the T cells may come from the graft donor. This sample comprised PBMCs, mostly from graft donor cells, obtained 360 days after TCRalphabeta/CD19-depleted stem cell transplant.

CDR3 nucleotide sequence: TGTGCCAGCAGCTTCGGGGGATCTACTAATGAAAAACTGTTTTTT. Its protein is CASSFGGSTNEKLFF. This rearrangement joins TRBV7-9 to TRBJ1-4, with a weak D call TRBD1 (5 bases). The CDR3 consists of 15 residues. Germline V CDR1 and CDR2: SEHNR, FQNEAQ (reference sequence). V lost 3 bases and J lost 2, with 10 bases in between.